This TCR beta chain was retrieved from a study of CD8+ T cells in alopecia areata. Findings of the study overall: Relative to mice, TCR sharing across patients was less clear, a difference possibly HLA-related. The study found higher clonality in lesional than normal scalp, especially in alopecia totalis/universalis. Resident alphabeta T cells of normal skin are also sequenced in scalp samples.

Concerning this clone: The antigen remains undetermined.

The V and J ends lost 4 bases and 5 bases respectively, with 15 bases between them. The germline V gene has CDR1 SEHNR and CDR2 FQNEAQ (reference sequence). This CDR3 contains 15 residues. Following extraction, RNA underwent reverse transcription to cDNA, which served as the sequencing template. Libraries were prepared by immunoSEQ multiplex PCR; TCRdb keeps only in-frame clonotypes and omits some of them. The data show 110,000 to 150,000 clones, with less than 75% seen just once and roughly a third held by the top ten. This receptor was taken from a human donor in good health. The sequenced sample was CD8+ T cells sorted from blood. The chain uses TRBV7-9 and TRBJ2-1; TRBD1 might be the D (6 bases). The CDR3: CASSSSRGDNNEQFF. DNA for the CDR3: TGTGCCAGCAGCTCGAGTAGAGGGGACAACAATGAGCAGTTCTTC. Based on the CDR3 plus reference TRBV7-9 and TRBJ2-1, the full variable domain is DTGVSQNPRHKITKRGQNVTFRCDPISEHNRLYWYRQTLGQGPEFLTYFQNEAQLEKSRLLSDRFSAERPKGSFSTLEIQRTEQGDSAMYLCASSSSRGDNNEQFFGPGTRLTVL.